This TCR beta chain was sequenced during a study of Ad26.COV2.S vaccination and SARS-CoV-2 variants. Study-level findings and limits: Those who received the vaccine showed greater spike-specific TCR breadth than those given placebo. The TCR breadth and depth analyses may have understated or missed part of the total T cell responses.

The assay was immunoSEQ multiplex PCR, and TCRdb's table has in-frame clones only and misses some. This sample has some 420,000 clones; approximately 90% occur once, and the top ten carry 3.6%. The CDR3 has 13 residues. Between the trimmed V and J ends, which lost 5 bases and 6 bases, there was a span of 13 bases. Germline V gene data show CDR1 as LGHDT and CDR2 as YNNKEL (reference sequence). Described treatment: around 19 received Ad26.COV2.S at low or high dose, single or two shots; 5 received placebo; per-sample allocation not given. Samples analyzed were those drawn on day 63 after the first vaccine or placebo injection. With regard to this clone: Its antigen remains unknown.

The TCR sequence derives from a person aged 18-60 years who received the Ad26.COV2.S COVID-19 vaccine or a placebo. The V call is TRBV3-1 (or the pseudogene TRBV3-2), the J call TRBJ1-1; D unresolved. Sequencing used peripheral blood, obtained in a trial of Ad26.COV2.S vaccine versus placebo. As DNA, the CDR3 is TGTGCCAGCAGCTGGCGGGTCGGAGCTGAAGCTTTCTTT. Residues: CASSWRVGAEAFF.